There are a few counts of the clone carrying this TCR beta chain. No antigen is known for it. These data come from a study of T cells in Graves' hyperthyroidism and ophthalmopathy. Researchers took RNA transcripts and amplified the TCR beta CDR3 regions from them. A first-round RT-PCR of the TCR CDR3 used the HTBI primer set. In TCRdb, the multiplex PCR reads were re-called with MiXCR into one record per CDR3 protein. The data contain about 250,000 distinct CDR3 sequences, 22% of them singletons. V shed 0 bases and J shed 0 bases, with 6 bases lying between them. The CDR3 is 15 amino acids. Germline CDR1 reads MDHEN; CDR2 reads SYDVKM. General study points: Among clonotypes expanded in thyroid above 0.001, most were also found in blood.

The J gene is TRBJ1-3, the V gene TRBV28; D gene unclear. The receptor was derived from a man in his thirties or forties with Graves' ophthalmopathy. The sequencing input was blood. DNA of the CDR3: TGTGCCAGCAGTTTATGGCGGCGCTCTGGAAACACCATATATTTT. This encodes CASSLWRRSGNTIYF.